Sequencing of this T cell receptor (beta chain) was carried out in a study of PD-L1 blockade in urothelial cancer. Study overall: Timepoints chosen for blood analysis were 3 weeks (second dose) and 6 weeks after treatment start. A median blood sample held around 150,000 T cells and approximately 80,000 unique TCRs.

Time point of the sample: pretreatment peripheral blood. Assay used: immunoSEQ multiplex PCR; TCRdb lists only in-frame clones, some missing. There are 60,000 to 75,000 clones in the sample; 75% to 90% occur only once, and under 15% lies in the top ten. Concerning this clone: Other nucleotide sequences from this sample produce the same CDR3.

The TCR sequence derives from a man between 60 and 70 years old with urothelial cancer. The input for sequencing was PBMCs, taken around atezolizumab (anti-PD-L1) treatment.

The CDR3 region has the DNA TGCGCCAGCCAGACAGGATATAATTCACCCCTCCACTTT. It specifies CASQTGYNSPLHF. The V and J genes are TRBV5-1 and TRBJ1-6, with D possibly TRBD1 on 6 matching bases. Trimming took off 7 bases at V and 4 bases at J, with 9 bases between the two ends. Germline V lookup: CDR1 SGHRS, CDR2 YFSETQ. The CDR3 contains 13 residues.